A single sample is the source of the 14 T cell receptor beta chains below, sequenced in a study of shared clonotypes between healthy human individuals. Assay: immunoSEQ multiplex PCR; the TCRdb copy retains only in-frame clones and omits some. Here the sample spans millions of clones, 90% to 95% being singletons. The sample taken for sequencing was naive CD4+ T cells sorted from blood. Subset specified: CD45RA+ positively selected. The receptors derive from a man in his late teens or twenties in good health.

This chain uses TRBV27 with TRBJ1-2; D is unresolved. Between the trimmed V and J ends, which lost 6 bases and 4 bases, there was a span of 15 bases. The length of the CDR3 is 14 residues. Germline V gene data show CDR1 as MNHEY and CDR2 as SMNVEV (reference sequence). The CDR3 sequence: CASRNWSSSYGYTF. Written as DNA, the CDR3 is TGTGCCAGCAGAAACTGGAGTTCCTCCTATGGCTACACCTTC.

The chain's CDR3 is CASSPGTEKTEAFF. The CDR3 nucleotides are TGCGCCAGCAGCCCAGGGACAGAAAAGACTGAAGCTTTCTTT. V is TRBV5-1 and J is TRBJ1-1; TRBD1 agrees at 7 bases. CDR3 length: 14 residues. J lost 5 bases, V lost 4 bases, and 8 bases had no gene match. Germline loops: CDR1 SGHRS, CDR2 YFSETQ.

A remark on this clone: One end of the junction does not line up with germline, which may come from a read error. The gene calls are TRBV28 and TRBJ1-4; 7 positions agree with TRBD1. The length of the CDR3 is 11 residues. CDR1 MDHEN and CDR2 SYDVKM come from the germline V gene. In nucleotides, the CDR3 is TGTGCCAGCAGTTTAGGGGGACAGCCTCATTTT. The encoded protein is CASSLGGQPHF.

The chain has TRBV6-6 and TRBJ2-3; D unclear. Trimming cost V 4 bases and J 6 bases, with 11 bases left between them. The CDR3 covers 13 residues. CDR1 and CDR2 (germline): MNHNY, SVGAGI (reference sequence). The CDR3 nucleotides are TGTGCCAGCAGTTTCACCGACGCGGATACGCAGTATTTT. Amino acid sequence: CASSFTDADTQYF.

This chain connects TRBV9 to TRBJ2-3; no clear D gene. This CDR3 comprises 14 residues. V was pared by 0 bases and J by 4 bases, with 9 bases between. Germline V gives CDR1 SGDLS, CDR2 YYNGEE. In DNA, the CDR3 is TGTGCCAGCAGCGTAGCACAGATGTCAGATACGCAGTATTTT. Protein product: CASSVAQMSDTQYF.

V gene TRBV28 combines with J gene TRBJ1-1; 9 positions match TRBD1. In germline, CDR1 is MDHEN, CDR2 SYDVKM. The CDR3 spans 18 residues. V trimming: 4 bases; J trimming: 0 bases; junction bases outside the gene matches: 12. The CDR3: CASSSPGTGKGLNTEAFF. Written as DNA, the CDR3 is TGTGCCAGCAGTTCTCCCGGGACAGGGAAGGGTTTGAACACTGAAGCTTTCTTT.

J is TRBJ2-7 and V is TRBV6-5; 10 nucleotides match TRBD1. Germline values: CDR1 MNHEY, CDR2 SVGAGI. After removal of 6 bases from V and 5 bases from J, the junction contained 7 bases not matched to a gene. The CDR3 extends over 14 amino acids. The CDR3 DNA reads TGTGCCAGCAGAGCGGGACAGGGGCTCAACGAGCAGTACTTC. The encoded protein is CASRAGQGLNEQYF.

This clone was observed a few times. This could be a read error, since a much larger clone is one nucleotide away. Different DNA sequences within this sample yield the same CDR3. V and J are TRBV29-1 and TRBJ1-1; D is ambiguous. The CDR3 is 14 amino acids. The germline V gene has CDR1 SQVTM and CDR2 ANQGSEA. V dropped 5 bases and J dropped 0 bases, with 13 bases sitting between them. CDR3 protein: CSVLGDPVNTEAFF. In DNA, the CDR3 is TGCAGCGTTCTCGGGGATCCGGTGAACACTGAAGCTTTCTTT.

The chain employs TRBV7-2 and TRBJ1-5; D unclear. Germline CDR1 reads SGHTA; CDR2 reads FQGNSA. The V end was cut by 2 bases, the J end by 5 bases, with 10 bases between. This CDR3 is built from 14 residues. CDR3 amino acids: CASSLIQSDQPQHF. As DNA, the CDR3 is TGTGCCAGCAGCTTAATTCAATCCGATCAGCCCCAGCATTTT.

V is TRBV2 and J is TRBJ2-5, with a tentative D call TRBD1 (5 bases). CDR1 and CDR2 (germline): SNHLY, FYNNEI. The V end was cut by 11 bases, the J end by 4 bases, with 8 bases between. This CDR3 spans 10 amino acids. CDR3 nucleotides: TGTGCCGGACAACGAGAGACCCAGTACTTC. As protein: CAGQRETQYF.

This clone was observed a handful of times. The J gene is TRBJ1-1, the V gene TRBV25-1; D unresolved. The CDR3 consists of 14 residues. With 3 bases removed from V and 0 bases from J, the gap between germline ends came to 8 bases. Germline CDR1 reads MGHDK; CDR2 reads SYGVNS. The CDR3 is CASSEAGLNTEAFF. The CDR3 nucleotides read TGTGCCAGCAGTGAGGCCGGACTGAACACTGAAGCTTTCTTT.

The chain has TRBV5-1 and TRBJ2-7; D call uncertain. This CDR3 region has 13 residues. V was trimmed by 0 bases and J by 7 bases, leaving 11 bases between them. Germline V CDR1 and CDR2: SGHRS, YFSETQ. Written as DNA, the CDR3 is TGCGCCAGCAGCTTGGACGGCGGTCTTGAGCAGTACTTC. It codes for CASSLDGGLEQYF.

The CDR3 region is CASSQQGTYYGYTF. The CDR3 DNA is TGCGCCAGCAGCCAACAGGGGACCTACTATGGCTACACCTTC. The rearrangement links TRBV4-3 to TRBJ1-2, with a tentative D call TRBD1 (6 bases). This CDR3 has 14 amino acids. V was trimmed by 2 bases and J by 3 bases, leaving 10 bases between them. CDR1 is LGHNA, CDR2 YSLEER, per germline.

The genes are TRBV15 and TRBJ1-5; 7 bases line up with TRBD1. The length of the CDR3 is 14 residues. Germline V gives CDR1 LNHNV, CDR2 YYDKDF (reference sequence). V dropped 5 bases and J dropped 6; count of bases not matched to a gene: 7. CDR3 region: CATSSRQGAQPQHF. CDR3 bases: TGTGCCACCAGCTCTCGACAGGGAGCTCAGCCCCAGCATTTT.